This T cell receptor (beta chain) comes out of a study of graft-versus-host responses after intestinal transplantation. Looking at the study overall: Transplantation in recipients was multivisceral, liver-intestinal, or isolated intestinal. Every transplant recipient was induced with anti-thymocyte globulin, then maintained on tacrolimus and steroids for two to four years. General study points: Graft-donor T cell macrochimerism in patients accompanied high graft-versus-host to host-versus-graft clonal ratios in allografts. Recipient marrow showed GvH clones, some seen first in ileum or blood.

Only in-frame clones appear in the TCRdb table, and some are missing; sequencing was by immunoSEQ multiplex PCR. Here the sample spans over 65,000 clones, roughly 91% being singletons. Concerning this clone: Its target is unknown.

After removal of 2 bases from V and 7 bases from J, the junction contained 7 bases not matched to a gene. Germline-derived CDR1 and CDR2 are GTSNPN and SVGIG (reference sequence). The CDR3 extends over 14 amino acids. The TCR sequence derives from a human donor who received an intestinal transplant. The chain couples TRBV30 to TRBJ1-4; 7 bases map to TRBD1. This specimen consisted of unstimulated CD4+ T cells sorted from spleen or lymph node cells, obtained before intestinal transplant. CDR3 coding DNA: TGTGCCTGGAGTATAACAGGGGAATCTGAAAAACTGTTTTTT. This translates into CAWSITGESEKLFF.